The TCR beta chain described here comes from a study of cytomegalovirus exposure and HLA in healthy donors. PCR primers comprised 60 Vbeta and 13 Jbeta primers. TCRdb's table, derived via immunoSEQ multiplex PCR, lists solely in-frame clones and lacks some. The table has around 97,000 clones, roughly three quarters seen once. Germline V gene data show CDR1 as SSHAT and CDR2 as FNYEAQ (reference sequence). CDR3 length equals 14 residues. Unmatched junction bases numbered 3, after V lost 4 bases and J lost 6 bases. Sequences were obtained from PBMCs. This chain uses TRBV7-7 with TRBJ2-1; TRBD1 aligns across 10 bases. The sequence came from a woman in her late teens or twenties in good health and CMV-seropositive. CDR3 loop: CASSSDRGPNEQFF. The CDR3 region has the DNA TGTGCCAGCAGCTCCGACAGGGGGCCCAATGAGCAGTTCTTC.